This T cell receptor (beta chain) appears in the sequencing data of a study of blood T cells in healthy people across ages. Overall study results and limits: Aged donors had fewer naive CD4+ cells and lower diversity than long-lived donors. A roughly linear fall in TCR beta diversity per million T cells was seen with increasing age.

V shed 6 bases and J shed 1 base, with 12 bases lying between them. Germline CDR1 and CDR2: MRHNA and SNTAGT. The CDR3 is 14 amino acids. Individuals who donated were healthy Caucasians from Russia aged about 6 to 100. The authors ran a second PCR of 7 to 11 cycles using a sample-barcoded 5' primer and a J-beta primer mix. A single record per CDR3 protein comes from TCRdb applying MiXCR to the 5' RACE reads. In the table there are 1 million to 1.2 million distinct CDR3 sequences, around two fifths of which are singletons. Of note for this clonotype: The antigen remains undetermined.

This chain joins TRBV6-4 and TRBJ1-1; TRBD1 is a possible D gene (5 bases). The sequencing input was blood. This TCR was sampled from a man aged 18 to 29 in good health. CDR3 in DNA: TGTGCCAGCAGGGCCCGGGGGGGGAACACTGAAGCTTTCTTT. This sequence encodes CASRARGGNTEAFF.